This T cell receptor beta chain was obtained from a study of cytomegalovirus exposure and HLA in healthy donors. Clones were read by immunoSEQ multiplex PCR, and TCRdb kept only the in-frame ones, dropping some. This table holds 250,000 or so clones, 90% found once. A note on this clone: The antigen is undetermined.

Trimming removed 8 bases at V and 0 bases at J, with 7 bases between. The length of the CDR3 is 13 residues. Germline-derived CDR1 and CDR2 are LNHNV and YYDKDF (reference sequence). Overall study results and limits: Subsequent analysis found a tendency for first-cohort TCR clusters to co-occur within the 95 to 150 validation repertoires.

Sample: PBMCs. The sequence was collected from a woman aged 18-29 years in good health and CMV-seronegative. The chain links TRBV15 to TRBJ1-4, with D unclear. This CDR3 is CATSVATNEKLFF. CDR3 bases: TGTGCCACCTCCGTTGCAACTAATGAAAAACTGTTTTTT. Full variable domain (outside the CDR3, taken from reference TRBV15 and TRBJ1-4): DAMVIQNPRYQVTQFGKPVTLSCSQTLNHNVMYWYQQKSSQAPKLLFHYYDKDFNNEADTPDNFQSRRPNTSFCFLDIRSPGLGDTAMYLCATSVATNEKLFFGSGTQLSVL.